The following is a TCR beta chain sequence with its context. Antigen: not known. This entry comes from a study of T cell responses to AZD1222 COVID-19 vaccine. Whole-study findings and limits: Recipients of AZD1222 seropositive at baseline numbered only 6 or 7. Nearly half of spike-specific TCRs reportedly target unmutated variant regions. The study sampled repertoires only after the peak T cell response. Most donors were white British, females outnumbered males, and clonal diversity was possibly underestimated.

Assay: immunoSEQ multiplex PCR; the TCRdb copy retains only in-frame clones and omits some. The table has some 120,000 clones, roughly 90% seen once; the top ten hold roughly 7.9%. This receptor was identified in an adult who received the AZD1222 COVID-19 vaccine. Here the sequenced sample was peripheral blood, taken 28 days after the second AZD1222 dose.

CDR3 nucleotides: TGTGCCAGCAGCTTTCCAGGGTATGGCTACACCTTC. This translates into CASSFPGYGYTF. V usage is TRBV7-9 and J usage is TRBJ1-2, with D perhaps matching TRBD1 (5 bases). CDR3 length equals 12 residues. V lost 3 bases and J 5 bases, leaving 7 bases between the germline ends. Germline V CDR1 and CDR2: SEHNR, FQNEAQ (reference sequence).